The text below deals with one T cell receptor (beta chain). Antigen unknown. The CDR3 is made up of 19 amino acids. Looked up from germline, CDR1 is DFQATT and CDR2 is SNEGSKA (reference sequence). J lost 1 base, V lost 2 bases, and 18 bases had no gene match. The data were obtained in a study of CD8 T cells in ankylosing spondylitis. Study conclusions and caveats: For ankylosing spondylitis blood, a TCR beta motif of several highly homologous variants appeared characteristic. Clones linked with disease were CD8+ and fairly uncommon in the peripheral blood.

Using quantitative 5'-RACE with molecular barcodes, the authors made TCR beta libraries. TCRdb reprocessed the 5' RACE reads with MiXCR, giving one entry per CDR3 protein. This sample has around 140,000 distinct CDR3 sequences, with about 15% found just once. The receptor was derived from a male donor with ankylosing spondylitis. The V and J genes are TRBV20-1 and TRBJ2-3; 7 bases map to TRBD1. The sample consisted of blood, either unsorted or a sorted T cell fraction (not recorded which). This CDR3 reads CSARSSKSHRGLGTDTQYF. In nucleotides, the CDR3 is TGCAGTGCTAGAAGCAGTAAATCCCACAGGGGTTTGGGCACAGATACGCAGTATTTT.